Listed here are 6 T cell receptor beta chains from one sample, sequenced in a study of blood T cell repertoires in COVID-19. The assay was immunoSEQ multiplex PCR, and TCRdb's table has in-frame clones only and misses some. The sample carries fewer than 150,000 clones, approximately 77% recorded once. The sample comprised peripheral blood. These receptors all come from a man older than 75 with acute or convalescent COVID-19.

V gene TRBV6-5 combines with J gene TRBJ2-2; 7 bases are shared with TRBD1. Germline CDR1 MNHEY, CDR2 SVGAGI. V lost 6 bases to trimming and J lost 5 bases; unmatched junction nucleotides: 9. This CDR3 comprises 15 residues. This chain's CDR3 is CASRQDRDGTGELFF. CDR3 nucleotide sequence: TGTGCCAGCAGACAAGACAGGGACGGAACCGGGGAGCTGTTTTTT.

The CDR3: CASSLVPTSGGAITDTQYF. CDR3 bases: TGTGCCAGCAGCTTAGTTCCGACTAGCGGGGGGGCCATCACAGATACGCAGTATTTT. The chain has TRBV7-6 and TRBJ2-3, with TRBD2 matching 14 bases. Germline V gene lookup returns CDR1 SGHVS and CDR2 FNYEAQ. The CDR3 spans 19 residues. J gave up 2 bases and V 1 base, and 8 bases lay outside the gene matches.

J is TRBJ2-1 and V is TRBV5-4; D possibly corresponds to TRBD2 (5 bases). From germline, CDR1 is SGHNT and CDR2 YYREEE (reference sequence). The CDR3 has 15 amino acids. V lost 4 bases, J lost 1 base, and 12 bases lay in between. The CDR3 loop reads CASSPSQRSYNEQFF. The CDR3 region has the DNA TGTGCCAGCAGCCCGTCGCAGCGGTCCTACAATGAGCAGTTCTTC.

The chain's CDR3 is CASTYGDREDNQPQHF. The CDR3 DNA follows: TGTGCCAGTACTTATGGAGACAGGGAGGACAATCAGCCCCAGCATTTT. The genes are TRBV19 and TRBJ1-5, with 7 bases lining up with TRBD1. There are 16 residues in the CDR3. V lost 7 bases and J lost 3; bases outside the gene matches: 12. CDR1 LNHDA and CDR2 SQIVND come from the germline V gene (reference sequence).

The chain is built from TRBV4-2 and TRBJ2-4; 8 nucleotides line up with TRBD1. V trimming: 6 bases; J trimming: 5 bases; junction bases outside the gene matches: 9. CDR1 and CDR2 from the germline V gene are LGHNA and YNFKEQ. The CDR3 length is 15 residues. The DNA for the CDR3 is TGTGCCAGCAGGACGGACAGGGATCAGCAAAACATTCAGTACTTC. Its translation: CASRTDRDQQNIQYF.

V is TRBV7-2 and J is TRBJ2-3, with TRBD2 matching over 14 bases. Germline V gene sequence: CDR1 SGHTA, CDR2 FQGNSA. This CDR3 has 14 residues. V lost 3 bases to trimming and J lost 11 bases; unmatched junction nucleotides: 4. The CDR3 nucleotides read TGTGCCAGCAGCTTGCGGACTAGCGGGGGGAAGCAGTATTTT. Translated, it gives CASSLRTSGGKQYF.